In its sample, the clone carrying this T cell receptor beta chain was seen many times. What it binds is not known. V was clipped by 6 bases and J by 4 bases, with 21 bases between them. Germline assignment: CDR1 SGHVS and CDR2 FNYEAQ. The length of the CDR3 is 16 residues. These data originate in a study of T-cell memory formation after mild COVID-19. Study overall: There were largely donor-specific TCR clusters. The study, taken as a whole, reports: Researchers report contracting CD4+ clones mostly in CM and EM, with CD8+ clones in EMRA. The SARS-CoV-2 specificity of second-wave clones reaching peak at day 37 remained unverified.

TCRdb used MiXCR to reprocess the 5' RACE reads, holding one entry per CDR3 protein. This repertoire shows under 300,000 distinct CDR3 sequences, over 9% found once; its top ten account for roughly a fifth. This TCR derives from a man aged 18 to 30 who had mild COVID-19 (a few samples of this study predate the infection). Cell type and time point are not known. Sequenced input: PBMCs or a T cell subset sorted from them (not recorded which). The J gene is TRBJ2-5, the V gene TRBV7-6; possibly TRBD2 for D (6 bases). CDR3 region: CASSPVGGSGGETQYF. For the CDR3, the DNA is TGTGCCAGCAGTCCCGTGGGGGGATCAGGTGGAGAGACCCAGTACTTC. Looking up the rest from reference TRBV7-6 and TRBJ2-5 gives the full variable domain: GAGVSQSPRYKVTKRGQDVALRCDPISGHVSLYWYRQALGQGPEFLTYFNYEAQQDKSGLPNDRFSAERPEGSISTLTIQRTEQRDSAMYRCASSPVGGSGGETQYFGPGTRLLVL.